The present T cell receptor (beta chain) was sequenced within a study of CD8+ T cells in alopecia areata. Trimming pared 3 bases from V and 4 bases from J, leaving 8 bases between. The CDR3 covers 12 residues. Germline lookup yields CDR1 GTSNPN and CDR2 SVGIG (reference sequence). RNA was extracted and reverse transcribed into cDNA as the sequencing template. Some clones are missing from TCRdb's copy, which holds only in-frame ones; the method was immunoSEQ multiplex PCR. Among about 91,000 clones listed, 35% to 50% were seen once. This sequence joins TRBV30 and TRBJ2-3; D is unclear. Sequencing was performed on CD4+ T cells sorted from blood. This sequence was found in a human donor with alopecia areata. The CDR3 region has the DNA TGTGCCTGGAGGGTAGTAGCAGATACGCAGTATTTT. It is translated as CAWRVVADTQYF.